These T cell receptor beta chains were read from a single sample in a study of blood T cell repertoires in COVID-19. The method was immunoSEQ multiplex PCR; TCRdb's version includes in-frame clones alone and lacks a portion of them. The sample has more than 100,000 clones; 84% are singletons. The sequenced sample was peripheral blood. These receptors were collected from a human donor in a cohort sampled during active or convalescent COVID-19. Each CDR3 is given with its conserved first and last residue. Fields, in order: V gene, J gene, clone size, CDR3 protein. Not every row has a clone size; where given, it reads once, few, many or a size class.

v_call: TRBV28
j_call: TRBJ1-1
clone_size: NA
cdr3_aa: CASSLRYTEAFF

v_call: TRBV4-1
j_call: TRBJ2-3
clone_size: NA
cdr3_aa: CASSQGPDRGADTQYF

v_call: TRBV18
j_call: TRBJ2-1
clone_size: few
cdr3_aa: CASSPYRGQGARDEQFF

v_call: TRBV9
j_call: TRBJ1-1
clone_size: few
cdr3_aa: CASSPTPVVGSTEAFF

v_call: TRBV7-3
j_call: TRBJ2-1
clone_size: NA
cdr3_aa: CASSEDGTGRSEQFF

v_call: TRBV5-6
j_call: TRBJ1-2
clone_size: NA
cdr3_aa: CASSFPRMSGYTF

v_call: TRBV28
j_call: TRBJ1-1
clone_size: NA
cdr3_aa: CASMVGHAAEAFF

v_call: TRBV7-2
j_call: TRBJ1-5
clone_size: NA
cdr3_aa: CASSLTVTGYQPQHF

v_call: TRBV20-1
j_call: TRBJ1-2
clone_size: NA
cdr3_aa: CSASRPQGAGYGYTF

v_call: TRBV29-1
j_call: TRBJ2-1
clone_size: NA
cdr3_aa: CSVDLGTGDRYEQFF

v_call: TRBV2
j_call: TRBJ1-6
clone_size: few
cdr3_aa: CASSESHHPRDRGSPLHF

v_call: TRBV29-1
j_call: TRBJ1-1
clone_size: few
cdr3_aa: CSVGRGGEAFF

v_call: TRBV5-1
j_call: TRBJ2-1
clone_size: once
cdr3_aa: CASSLEGTGGYNEQFF

v_call: TRBV7-9
j_call: TRBJ1-4
clone_size: NA
cdr3_aa: CASSSQAGKNEKLFF

v_call: TRBV6-1
j_call: TRBJ1-1
clone_size: NA
cdr3_aa: CASSEARGMNTEAFF

v_call: TRBV7-9
j_call: TRBJ1-4
clone_size: NA
cdr3_aa: CASSTTGGWQEKLFF

v_call: TRBV2
j_call: TRBJ1-6
clone_size: few
cdr3_aa: CASTERDTNSPLHF

v_call: TRBV6-1
j_call: TRBJ1-5
clone_size: NA
cdr3_aa: CASSEVGGGRWQPQHF

v_call: TRBV11-3
j_call: TRBJ2-3
clone_size: NA
cdr3_aa: CASSGHRGQTDTQYF

v_call: TRBV6-5
j_call: TRBJ1-2
clone_size: NA
cdr3_aa: CASPPPGQVNGYTF

v_call: TRBV4-3
j_call: TRBJ2-1
clone_size: NA
cdr3_aa: CASSWGVASDEQFF

v_call: TRBV2
j_call: TRBJ2-2
clone_size: NA
cdr3_aa: CASSQTGGWGGELFF

v_call: TRBV6-5
j_call: TRBJ2-1
clone_size: NA
cdr3_aa: CASSLDRVGNEQFF